The clone carrying this T cell receptor beta chain was seen many times. Its target is not known. The CDR3 runs 17 residues. The V segment lost 5 bases and the J segment 2 bases; nucleotides outside the gene matches: 12. These data come from a study of T-cell memory formation after mild COVID-19. Study details: Clusters were largely donor specific. Study-level points and caveats: Detection of some responders pre-infection suggested pre-existing cross-reactive memory T cells participated. Whereas later expanders leaned CD4+, clones contracting day 15 to 85 showed a balanced CD4/CD8 makeup.

Via MiXCR, TCRdb re-called the 5' RACE reads, giving one row per CDR3 protein. The sample has hundreds of thousands of distinct CDR3 sequences, over 15% seen once; the top ten hold around 2%. The specimen sequenced was PBMCs or a T cell subset sorted from them (not recorded which). The chain joins TRBV12-3 or TRBV12-4 to TRBJ1-5, with TRBD1 identical over 7 bases. The clonotype comes from an adult woman who had mild COVID-19 (a few samples of this study predate the infection). Cell type and time point are not known. This CDR3 reads CASSHNRGEWGNQPQHF. CDR3 nucleotides: TGTGCCAGCAGTCATAACAGGGGCGAATGGGGCAATCAGCCCCAGCATTTT.